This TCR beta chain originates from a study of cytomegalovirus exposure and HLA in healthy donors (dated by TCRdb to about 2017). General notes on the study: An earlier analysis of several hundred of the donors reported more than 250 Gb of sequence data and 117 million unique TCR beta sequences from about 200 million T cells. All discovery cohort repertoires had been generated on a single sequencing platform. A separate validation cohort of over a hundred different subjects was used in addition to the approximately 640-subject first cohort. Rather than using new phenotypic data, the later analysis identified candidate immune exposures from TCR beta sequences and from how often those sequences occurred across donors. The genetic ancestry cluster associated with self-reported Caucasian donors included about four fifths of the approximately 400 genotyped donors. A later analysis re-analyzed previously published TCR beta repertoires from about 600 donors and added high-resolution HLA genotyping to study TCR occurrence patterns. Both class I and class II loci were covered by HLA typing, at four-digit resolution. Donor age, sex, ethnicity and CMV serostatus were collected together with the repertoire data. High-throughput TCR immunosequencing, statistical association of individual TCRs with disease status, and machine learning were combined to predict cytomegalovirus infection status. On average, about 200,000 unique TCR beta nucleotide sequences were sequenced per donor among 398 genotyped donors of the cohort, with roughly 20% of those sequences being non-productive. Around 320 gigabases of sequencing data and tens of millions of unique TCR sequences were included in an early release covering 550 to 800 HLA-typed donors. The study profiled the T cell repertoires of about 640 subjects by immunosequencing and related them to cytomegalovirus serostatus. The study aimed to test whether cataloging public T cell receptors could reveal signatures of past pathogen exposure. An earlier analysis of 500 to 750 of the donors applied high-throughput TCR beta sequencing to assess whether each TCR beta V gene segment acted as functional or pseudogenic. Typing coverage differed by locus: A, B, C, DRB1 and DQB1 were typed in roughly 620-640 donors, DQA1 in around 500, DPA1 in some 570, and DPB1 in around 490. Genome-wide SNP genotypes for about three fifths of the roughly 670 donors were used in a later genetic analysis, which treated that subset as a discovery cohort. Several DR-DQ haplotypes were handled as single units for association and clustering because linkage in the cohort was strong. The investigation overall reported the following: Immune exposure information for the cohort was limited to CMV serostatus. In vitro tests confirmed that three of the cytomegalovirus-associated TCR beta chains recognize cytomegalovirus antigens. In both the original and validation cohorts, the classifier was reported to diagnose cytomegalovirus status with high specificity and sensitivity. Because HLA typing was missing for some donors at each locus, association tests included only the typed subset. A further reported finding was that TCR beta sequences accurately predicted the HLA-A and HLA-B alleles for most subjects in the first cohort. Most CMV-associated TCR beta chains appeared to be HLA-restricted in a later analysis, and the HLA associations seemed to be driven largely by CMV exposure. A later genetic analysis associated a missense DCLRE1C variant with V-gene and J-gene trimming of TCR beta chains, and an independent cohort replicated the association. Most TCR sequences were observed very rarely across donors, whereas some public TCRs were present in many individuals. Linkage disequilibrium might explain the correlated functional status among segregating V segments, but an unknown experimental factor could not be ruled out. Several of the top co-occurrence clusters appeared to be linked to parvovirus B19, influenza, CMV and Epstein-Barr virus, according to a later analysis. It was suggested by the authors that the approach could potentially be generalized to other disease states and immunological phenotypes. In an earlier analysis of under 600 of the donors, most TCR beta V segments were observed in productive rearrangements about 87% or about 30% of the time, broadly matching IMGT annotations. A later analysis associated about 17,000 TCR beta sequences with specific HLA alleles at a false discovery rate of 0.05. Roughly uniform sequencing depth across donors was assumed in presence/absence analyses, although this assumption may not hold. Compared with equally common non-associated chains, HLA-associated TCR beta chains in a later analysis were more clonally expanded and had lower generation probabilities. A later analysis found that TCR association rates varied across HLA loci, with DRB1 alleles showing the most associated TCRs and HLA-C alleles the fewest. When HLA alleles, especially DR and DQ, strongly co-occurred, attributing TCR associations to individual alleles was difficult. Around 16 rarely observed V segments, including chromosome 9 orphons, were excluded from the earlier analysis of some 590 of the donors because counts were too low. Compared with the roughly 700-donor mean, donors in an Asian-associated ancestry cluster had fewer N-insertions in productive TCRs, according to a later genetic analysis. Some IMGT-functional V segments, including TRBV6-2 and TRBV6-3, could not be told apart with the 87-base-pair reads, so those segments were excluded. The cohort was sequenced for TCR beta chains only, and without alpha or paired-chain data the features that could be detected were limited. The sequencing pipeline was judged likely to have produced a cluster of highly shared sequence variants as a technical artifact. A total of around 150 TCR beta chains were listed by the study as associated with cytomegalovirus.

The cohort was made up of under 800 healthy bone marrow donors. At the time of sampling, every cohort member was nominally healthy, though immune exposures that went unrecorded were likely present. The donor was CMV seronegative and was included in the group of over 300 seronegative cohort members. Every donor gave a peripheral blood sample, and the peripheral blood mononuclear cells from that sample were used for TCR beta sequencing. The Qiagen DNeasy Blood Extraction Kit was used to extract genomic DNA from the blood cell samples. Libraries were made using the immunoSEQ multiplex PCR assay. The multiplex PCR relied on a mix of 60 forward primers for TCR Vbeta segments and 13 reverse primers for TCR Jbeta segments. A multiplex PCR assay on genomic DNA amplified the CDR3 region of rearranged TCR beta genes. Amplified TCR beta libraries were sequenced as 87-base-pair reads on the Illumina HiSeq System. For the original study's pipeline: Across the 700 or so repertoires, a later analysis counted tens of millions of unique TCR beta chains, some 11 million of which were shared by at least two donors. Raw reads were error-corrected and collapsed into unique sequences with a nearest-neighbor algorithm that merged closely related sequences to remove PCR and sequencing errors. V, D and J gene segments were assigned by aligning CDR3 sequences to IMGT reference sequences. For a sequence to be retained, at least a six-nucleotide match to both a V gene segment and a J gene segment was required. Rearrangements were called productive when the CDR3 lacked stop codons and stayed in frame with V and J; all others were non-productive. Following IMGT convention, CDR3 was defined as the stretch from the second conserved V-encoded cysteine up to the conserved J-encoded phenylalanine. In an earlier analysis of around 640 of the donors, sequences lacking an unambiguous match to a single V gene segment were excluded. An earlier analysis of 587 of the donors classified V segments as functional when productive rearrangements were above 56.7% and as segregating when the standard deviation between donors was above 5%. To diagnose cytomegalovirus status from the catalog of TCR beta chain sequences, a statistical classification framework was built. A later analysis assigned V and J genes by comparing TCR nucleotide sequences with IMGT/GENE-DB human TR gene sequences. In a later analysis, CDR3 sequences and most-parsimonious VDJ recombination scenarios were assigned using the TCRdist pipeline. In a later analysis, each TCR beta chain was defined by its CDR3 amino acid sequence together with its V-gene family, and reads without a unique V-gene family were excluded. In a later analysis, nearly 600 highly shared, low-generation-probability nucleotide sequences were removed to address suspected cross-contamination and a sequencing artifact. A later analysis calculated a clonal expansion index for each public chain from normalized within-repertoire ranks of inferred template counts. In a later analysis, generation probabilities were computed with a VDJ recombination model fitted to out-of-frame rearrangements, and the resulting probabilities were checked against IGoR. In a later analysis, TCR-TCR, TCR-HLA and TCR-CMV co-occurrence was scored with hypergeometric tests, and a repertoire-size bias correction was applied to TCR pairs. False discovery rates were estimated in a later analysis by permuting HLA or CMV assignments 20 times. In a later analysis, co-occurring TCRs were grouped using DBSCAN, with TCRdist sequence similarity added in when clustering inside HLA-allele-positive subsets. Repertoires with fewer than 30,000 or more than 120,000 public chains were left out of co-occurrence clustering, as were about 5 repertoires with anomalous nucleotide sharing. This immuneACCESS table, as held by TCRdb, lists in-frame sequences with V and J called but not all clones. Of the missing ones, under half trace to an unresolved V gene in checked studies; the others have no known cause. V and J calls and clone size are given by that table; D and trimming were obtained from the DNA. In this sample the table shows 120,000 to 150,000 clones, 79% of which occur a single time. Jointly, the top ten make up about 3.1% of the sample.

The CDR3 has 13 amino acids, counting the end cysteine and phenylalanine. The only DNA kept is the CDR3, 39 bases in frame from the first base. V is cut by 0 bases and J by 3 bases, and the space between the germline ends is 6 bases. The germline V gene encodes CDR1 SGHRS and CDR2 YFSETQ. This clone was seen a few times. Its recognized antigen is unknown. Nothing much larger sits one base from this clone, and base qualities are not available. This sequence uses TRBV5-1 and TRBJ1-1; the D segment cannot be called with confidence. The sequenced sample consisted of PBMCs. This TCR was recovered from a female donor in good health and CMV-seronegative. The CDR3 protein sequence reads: CASSLGQDTEAFF. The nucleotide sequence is TGCGCCAGCAGCTTGGGGCAGGACACTGAAGCTTTCTTT.